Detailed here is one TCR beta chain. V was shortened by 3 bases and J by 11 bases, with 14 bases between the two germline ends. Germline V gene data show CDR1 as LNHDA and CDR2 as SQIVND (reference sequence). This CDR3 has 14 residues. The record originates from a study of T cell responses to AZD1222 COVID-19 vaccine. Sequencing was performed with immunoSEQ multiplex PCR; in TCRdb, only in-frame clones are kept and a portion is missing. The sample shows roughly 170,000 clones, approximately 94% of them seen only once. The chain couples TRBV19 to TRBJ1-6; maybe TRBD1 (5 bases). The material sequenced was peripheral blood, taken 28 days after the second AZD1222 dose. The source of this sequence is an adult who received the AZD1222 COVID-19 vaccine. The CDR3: CASSIGTRGAPLHF. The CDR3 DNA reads TGTGCCAGTAGTATTGGTACGAGGGGTGCACCCCTCCACTTT. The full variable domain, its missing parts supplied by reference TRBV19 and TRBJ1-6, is DGGITQSPKYLFRKEGQNVTLSCEQNLNHDAMYWYRQDPGQGLRLIYYSQIVNDFQKGDIAEGYSVSREKKESFPLTVTSAQKNPTAFYLCASSIGTRGAPLHFGNGTRLTVT.